This entry describes one T cell receptor beta chain. Its antigen is currently unknown. This entry comes from a study of blood T cells in healthy people across ages. The J segment lost 9 bases and the V segment lost 7 bases, leaving 8 bases of the junction unmatched. The V gene's germline CDR1 is LGHNT and CDR2 FRNRAP. The CDR3 is 13 residues long. Whole-study findings and limits: It was not known whether donors were CMV positive (a possible confounder of expanded clonotype changes).

A second PCR, run for about 6 to 11 cycles, used a sample-barcoded 5' primer plus a J-beta primer mix. MiXCR, applied by TCRdb to the 5' RACE reads, yields one record per CDR3 protein. The sample consists of around 1,700,000 distinct CDR3 sequences, 28% of them appearing once. Each sample used at least 7 million PBMCs. The clonotype comes from a woman younger than 45 in good health. The J gene is TRBJ1-5, the V gene TRBV12-5; 8 nucleotides match TRBD1. The sample consisted of blood. CDR3 region: CASAPGQEAPQHF. Written as DNA, the CDR3 is TGTGCTAGTGCTCCGGGACAGGAAGCGCCCCAGCATTTT.